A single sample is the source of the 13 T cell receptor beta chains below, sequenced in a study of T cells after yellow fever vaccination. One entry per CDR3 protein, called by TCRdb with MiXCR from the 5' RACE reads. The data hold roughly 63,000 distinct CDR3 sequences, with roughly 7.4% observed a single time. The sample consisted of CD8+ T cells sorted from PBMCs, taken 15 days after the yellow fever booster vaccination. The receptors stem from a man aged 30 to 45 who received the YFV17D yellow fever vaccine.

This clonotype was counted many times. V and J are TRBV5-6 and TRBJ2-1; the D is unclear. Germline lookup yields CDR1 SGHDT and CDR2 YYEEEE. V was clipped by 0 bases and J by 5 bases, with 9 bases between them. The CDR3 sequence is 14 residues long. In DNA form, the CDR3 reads TGTGCCAGCAGCTTGGCCCCTTATAACAATGAGCAGTTCTTC. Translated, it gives CASSLAPYNNEQFF.

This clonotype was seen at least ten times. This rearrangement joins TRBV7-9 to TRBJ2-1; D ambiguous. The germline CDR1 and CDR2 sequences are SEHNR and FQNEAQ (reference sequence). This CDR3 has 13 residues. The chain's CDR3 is CALTGQSYNEQFF. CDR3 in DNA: TGTGCACTCACCGGGCAGAGTTACAATGAGCAGTTCTTC.

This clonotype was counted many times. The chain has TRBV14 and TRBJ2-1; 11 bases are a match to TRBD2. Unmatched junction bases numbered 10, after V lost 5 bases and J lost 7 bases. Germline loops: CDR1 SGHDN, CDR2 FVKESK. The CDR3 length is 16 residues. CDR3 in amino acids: CASSDVAGGRGNEQFF. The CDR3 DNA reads TGTGCCAGCAGCGATGTAGCGGGAGGGCGAGGAAATGAGCAGTTCTTC.

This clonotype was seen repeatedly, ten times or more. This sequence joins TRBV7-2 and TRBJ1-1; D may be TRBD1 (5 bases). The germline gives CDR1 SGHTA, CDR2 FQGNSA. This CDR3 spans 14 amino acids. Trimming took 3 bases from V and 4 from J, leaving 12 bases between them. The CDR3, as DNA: TGTGCCAGCAGCTTCAACACAGGCGTCACTGAAGCTTTCTTT. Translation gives CASSFNTGVTEAFF. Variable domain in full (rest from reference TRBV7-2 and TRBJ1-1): GAGVSQSPSNKVTEKGKDVELRCDPISGHTALYWYRQSLGQGLEFLIYFQGNSAPDKSGLPSDRFSAERTGGSVSTLTIQRTQQEDSAVYLCASSFNTGVTEAFFGQGTRLTVV.

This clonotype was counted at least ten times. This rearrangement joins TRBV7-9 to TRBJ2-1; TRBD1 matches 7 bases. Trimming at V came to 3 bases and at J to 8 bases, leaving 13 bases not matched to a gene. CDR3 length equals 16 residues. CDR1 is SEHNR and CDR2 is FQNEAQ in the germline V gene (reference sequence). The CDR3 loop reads CASSLPPSEGADEQFF. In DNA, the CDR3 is TGTGCCAGCAGCTTGCCTCCGAGCGAGGGGGCCGATGAGCAGTTCTTC. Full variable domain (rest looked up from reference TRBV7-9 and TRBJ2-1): DTGVSQNPRHKITKRGQNVTFRCDPISEHNRLYWYRQTLGQGPEFLTYFQNEAQLEKSRLLSDRFSAERPKGSFSTLEIQRTEQGDSAMYLCASSLPPSEGADEQFFGPGTRLTVL.

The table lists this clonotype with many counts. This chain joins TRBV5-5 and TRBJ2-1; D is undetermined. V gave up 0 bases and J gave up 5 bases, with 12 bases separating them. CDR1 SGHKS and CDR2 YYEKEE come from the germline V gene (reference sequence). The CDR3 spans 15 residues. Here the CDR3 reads CASSLVAAPNNEQFF. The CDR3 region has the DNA TGTGCCAGCAGCTTGGTGGCAGCCCCGAACAATGAGCAGTTCTTC.

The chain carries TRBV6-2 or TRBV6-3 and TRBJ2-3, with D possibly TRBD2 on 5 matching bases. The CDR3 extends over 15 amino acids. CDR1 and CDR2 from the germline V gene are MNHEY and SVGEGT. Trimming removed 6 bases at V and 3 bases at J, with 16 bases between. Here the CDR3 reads CASSRRTGWTDTQYF. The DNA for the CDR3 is TGTGCCAGCAGCCGCCGCACGGGGTGGACAGATACGCAGTATTTT.

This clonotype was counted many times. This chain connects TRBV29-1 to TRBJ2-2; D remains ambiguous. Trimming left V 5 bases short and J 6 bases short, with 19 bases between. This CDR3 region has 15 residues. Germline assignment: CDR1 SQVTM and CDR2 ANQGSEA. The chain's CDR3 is CSVLTPAGRAGELFF. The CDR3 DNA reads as TGCAGCGTTCTGACACCCGCAGGCCGTGCCGGGGAGCTGTTTTTT.

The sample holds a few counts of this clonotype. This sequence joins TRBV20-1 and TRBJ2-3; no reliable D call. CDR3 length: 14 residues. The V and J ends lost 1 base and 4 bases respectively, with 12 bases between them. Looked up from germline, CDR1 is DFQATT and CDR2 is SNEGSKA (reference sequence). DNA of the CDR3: TGCAGTGCTAGAGTAGATGTAGGCGCAGATACGCAGTATTTT. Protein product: CSARVDVGADTQYF.

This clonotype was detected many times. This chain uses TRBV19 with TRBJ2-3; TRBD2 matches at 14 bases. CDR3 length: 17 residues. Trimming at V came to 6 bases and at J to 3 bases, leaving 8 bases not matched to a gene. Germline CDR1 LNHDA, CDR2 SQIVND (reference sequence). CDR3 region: CASRTGTSGRSTDTQYF. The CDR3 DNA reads TGTGCCAGTAGGACCGGGACTAGCGGGAGAAGTACAGATACGCAGTATTTT.

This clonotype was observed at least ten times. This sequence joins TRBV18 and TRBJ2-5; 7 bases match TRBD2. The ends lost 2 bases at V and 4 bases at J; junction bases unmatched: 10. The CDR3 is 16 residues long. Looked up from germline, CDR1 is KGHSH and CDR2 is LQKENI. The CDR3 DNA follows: TGTGCCAGCTCACCATGGGTCGGGAGGAATGGAGAGACCCAGTACTTC. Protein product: CASSPWVGRNGETQYF.

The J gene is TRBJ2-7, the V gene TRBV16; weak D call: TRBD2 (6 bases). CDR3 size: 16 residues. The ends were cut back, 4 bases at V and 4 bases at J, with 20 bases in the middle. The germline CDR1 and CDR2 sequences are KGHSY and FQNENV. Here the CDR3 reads CASSPFGSGRGYEQYF. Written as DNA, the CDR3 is TGTGCCAGCAGCCCATTTGGGTCCGGGAGAGGTTACGAGCAGTACTTC.

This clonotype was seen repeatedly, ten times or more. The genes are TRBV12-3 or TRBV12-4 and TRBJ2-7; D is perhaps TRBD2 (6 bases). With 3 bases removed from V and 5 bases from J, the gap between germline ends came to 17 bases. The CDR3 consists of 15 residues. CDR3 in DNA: TGTGCCAGCAGTTTGCGTCTAGCGAGTCACGACGAGCAGTACTTC. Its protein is CASSLRLASHDEQYF.